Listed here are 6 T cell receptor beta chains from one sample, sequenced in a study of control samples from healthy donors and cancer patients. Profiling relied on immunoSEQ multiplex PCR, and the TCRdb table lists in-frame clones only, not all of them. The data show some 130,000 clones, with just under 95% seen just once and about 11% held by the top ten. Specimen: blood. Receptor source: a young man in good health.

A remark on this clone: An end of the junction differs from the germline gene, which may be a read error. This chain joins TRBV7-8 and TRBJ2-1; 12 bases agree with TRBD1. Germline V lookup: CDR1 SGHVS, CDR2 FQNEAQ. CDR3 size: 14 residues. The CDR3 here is CASSSGTGGDEQFF. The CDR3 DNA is TGTGCCAGCAGCTCCGGGACAGGGGGCGATGAGCAATTCTTC.

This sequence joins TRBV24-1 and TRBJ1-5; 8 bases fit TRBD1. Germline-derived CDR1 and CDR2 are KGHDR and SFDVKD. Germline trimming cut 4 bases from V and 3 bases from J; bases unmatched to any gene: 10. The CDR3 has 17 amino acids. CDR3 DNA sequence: TGTGCCACCAGTGACCCTGAGCTGGACAGGGACAATCAGCCCCAGCATTTT. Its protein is CATSDPELDRDNQPQHF.

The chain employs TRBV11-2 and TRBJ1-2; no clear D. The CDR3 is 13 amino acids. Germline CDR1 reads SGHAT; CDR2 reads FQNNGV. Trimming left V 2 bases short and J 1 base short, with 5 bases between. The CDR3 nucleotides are TGTGCCAGCAGCTTAACGAATAACTATGGCTACACCTTC. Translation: CASSLTNNYGYTF.

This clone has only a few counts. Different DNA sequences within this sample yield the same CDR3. This chain's CDR3 is CASSESENTEAFF. CDR3 bases: TGTGCCAGCAGTGAGTCCGAGAACACTGAAGCTTTCTTT. The chain carries TRBV6-1 and TRBJ1-1; D remains unclear. V dropped 3 bases and J dropped 1 base, with 6 bases sitting between them. This CDR3 comprises 13 residues. The V gene's germline CDR1 is MNHNS and CDR2 SASEGT.

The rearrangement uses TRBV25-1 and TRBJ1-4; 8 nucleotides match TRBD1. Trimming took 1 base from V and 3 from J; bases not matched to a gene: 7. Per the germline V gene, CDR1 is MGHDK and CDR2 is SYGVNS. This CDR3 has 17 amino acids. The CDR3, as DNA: TGTGCCAGCAGTGAATGGGCAGGGGGCGCGGCTAATGAAAAACTGTTTTTT. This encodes CASSEWAGGAANEKLFF.

CDR3 sequence reads: CASSLTSGAQETQYF. In nucleotides, the CDR3 is TGTGCCAGCAGTCTGACTAGCGGGGCACAAGAGACCCAGTACTTC. The V and J genes are TRBV6-5 and TRBJ2-5; TRBD2 matches at 11 bases. The trim removed 5 bases at V and 2 bases at J, leaving 4 bases unmatched. The CDR3 totals 15 residues. The V gene's germline CDR1 is MNHEY and CDR2 SVGAGI.